This TCR beta chain was sequenced for a study of blood T cell repertoires in COVID-19. Study in general: Acute and convalescent COVID-19 specimens originated in the United States, Italy and Spain.

Under the authors' procedure: Reference gene primers were amplified, and this amplification served to estimate nucleated cell counts. The method was immunoSEQ multiplex PCR; TCRdb's version includes in-frame clones alone and lacks a portion of them. V and J calls and clone size come straight from that table; D and trimming were deduced from the DNA. The profile covers roughly 100,000 clones, with around 87% appearing a single time and 17% taken by the ten largest. Germline loops: CDR1 PRHDT, CDR2 FYEKMQ (reference sequence). The CDR3 is 14 residues long. J gave up 10 bases and V 0 bases, and 5 bases lay outside the gene matches.

The rearrangement joins TRBV13 to TRBJ2-1, with TRBD2 matching 8 bases. The sequencing sample was made of peripheral blood. The receptor was derived from a human donor in a cohort sampled during active COVID-19. The CDR3 DNA follows: TGTGCCAGCAGCTTAGGCCGGACTAGCAAAGAGCAGTTCTTC. Translated, it gives CASSLGRTSKEQFF.